A single sample is the source of the 22 T cell receptor beta chains below, sequenced in a study of cytomegalovirus exposure and HLA in healthy donors. PCR used 60 Vbeta primers and 13 Jbeta primers. The data were produced by immunoSEQ multiplex PCR, yet TCRdb's version contains in-frame clones alone and is incomplete. This sample's table reports around 70,000 clones. The sample comprised PBMCs. These receptors came from a boy between 10 and 17 years old in good health and CMV-seronegative.

The chain recombines TRBV6-1 with TRBJ2-2, with TRBD1 matching over 9 bases. The CDR3 spans 16 residues. V was pared by 0 bases and J by 6 bases, with 5 bases of the junction left unmatched. Germline CDR1 and CDR2: MNHNS and SASEGT. CDR3 nucleotide sequence: TGTGCCAGCAGTGAAGCGTCACAGGGGGCGGCCGGGGAGCTGTTTTTT. Amino acid sequence: CASSEASQGAAGELFF.

The chain links TRBV19 to TRBJ2-7, with 11 positions matching TRBD1. CDR3 size: 17 residues. J was trimmed by 1 base and V by 3 bases; bases with no gene match: 8. Germline V lookup: CDR1 LNHDA, CDR2 SQIVND (reference sequence). CDR3 sequence (DNA): TGTGCCAGTAGTATCGTCAAGGGGACAGGGGGTTCCTACGAGCAGTACTTC. Its protein is CASSIVKGTGGSYEQYF.

The chain has TRBV11-2 and TRBJ2-5, with a possible D match to TRBD2 (5 bases). This CDR3 region has 14 residues. Germline V gene sequence: CDR1 SGHAT, CDR2 FQNNGV. V shed 5 bases and J shed 5 bases, with 15 bases lying between them. The CDR3: CASSQKTRRETQYF. The CDR3 bases are TGTGCCAGCAGCCAGAAGACTCGGAGGGAGACCCAGTACTTC.

The genes are TRBV19 and TRBJ2-1, with 10 positions matching TRBD2. J was trimmed by 1 base and V by 3 bases; bases with no gene match: 0. The CDR3 sequence is 15 residues long. From germline, CDR1 is LNHDA and CDR2 SQIVND (reference sequence). CDR3 sequence (DNA): TGTGCCAGTAGTATGACTAGCGGGTCCTACAATGAGCAGTTCTTC. Translated, it gives CASSMTSGSYNEQFF.

The chain couples TRBV5-4 to TRBJ1-2, with D unclear. The CDR3 runs to 13 residues. Germline loops: CDR1 SGHNT, CDR2 YYREEE (reference sequence). V dropped 1 base and J dropped 3 bases, with 7 bases sitting between them. The CDR3 spells CASSLWRDYGYTF. CDR3 DNA: TGTGCCAGCAGCTTGTGGCGGGACTATGGCTACACCTTC.

This chain connects TRBV7-8 to TRBJ2-7; a possible D gene is TRBD1 (9 bases). The CDR3 has 16 residues. Germline CDR1 and CDR2: SGHVS and FQNEAQ. V was shortened by 4 bases and J by 7 bases, with 23 bases between the two germline ends. The chain's CDR3 is CASSSGRGQGLREQYF. The DNA of the CDR3 is TGTGCCAGCAGCTCCGGGAGGGGACAGGGTCTTAGAGAGCAGTACTTC. Complete variable domain (other parts from reference TRBV7-8 and TRBJ2-7): GAGVSQSPRYKVAKRGQDVALRCDPISGHVSLFWYQQALGQGPEFLTYFQNEAQLDKSGLPSDRFFAERPEGSVSTLKIQRTQQEDSAVYLCASSSGRGQGLREQYFGPGTRLTVT.

V gene TRBV4-2 combines with J gene TRBJ1-1, with D tentatively TRBD1 (6 bases). Deletions cut 4 bases from V and 0 bases from J, with 18 bases between. Germline values: CDR1 LGHNA, CDR2 YNFKEQ. CDR3 length equals 17 residues. The CDR3 DNA is TGTGCCAGCAGCCGAGATATTGACAGGCCCATGAACACTGAAGCTTTCTTT. It specifies CASSRDIDRPMNTEAFF.

V and J are TRBV19 and TRBJ1-1; TRBD1 is a possible D gene (5 bases). From germline, CDR1 is LNHDA and CDR2 SQIVND (reference sequence). The germline V and J ends were trimmed by 2 bases and 3 bases, with 10 bases remaining between them. This CDR3 is 14 amino acids long. The CDR3 here is CASSIRAGDTEAFF. The DNA for the CDR3 is TGTGCCAGTAGTATAAGGGCGGGGGACACTGAAGCTTTCTTT.

V and J are TRBV7-3 and TRBJ2-2; TRBD2 aligns across 13 bases. V was pared by 3 bases and J by 6 bases, with 1 base of the junction left unmatched. This CDR3 has 15 residues. Germline CDR1 SGHTA, CDR2 FQGTGA. The CDR3, as DNA: TGTGCCAGCAGCTTTGGACTAGCGGGAGCCGGGGAGCTGTTTTTT. This translates into CASSFGLAGAGELFF.

The J gene is TRBJ1-1, the V gene TRBV15; TRBD1 matches 10 bases. CDR3 length: 17 amino acids. With V trimmed by 1 base and J by 5 bases, 10 bases remained unmatched. Germline V gene data show CDR1 as LNHNV and CDR2 as YYDKDF (reference sequence). CDR3 nucleotides: TGTGCCACCAGCAGAGGACGGACAGGGGGAGTGTGGACTGAAGCTTTCTTT. This codes for CATSRGRTGGVWTEAFF. Full variable domain (outside the CDR3, taken from reference TRBV15 and TRBJ1-1): DAMVIQNPRYQVTQFGKPVTLSCSQTLNHNVMYWYQQKSSQAPKLLFHYYDKDFNNEADTPDNFQSRRPNTSFCFLDIRSPGLGDTAMYLCATSRGRTGGVWTEAFFGQGTRLTVV.

On this clone: This sample includes further DNA sequences coding for the same CDR3. This rearrangement joins TRBV6-5 to TRBJ2-1; D possibly corresponds to TRBD1 (6 bases). V gave up 4 bases and J gave up 9 bases, with 16 bases separating them. Per the germline V gene, CDR1 is MNHEY and CDR2 is SVGAGI. The CDR3 length is 14 residues. CDR3 bases: TGTGCCAGCAGTTCACTCGGCAGGGGTCGTGAGCAGTTCTTC. Its protein is CASSSLGRGREQFF.

The chain links TRBV6-5 to TRBJ1-2, with TRBD1 as a possible D gene (6 bases). Trimming removed 6 bases from V and 2 bases from J, with 16 bases in between. The CDR3 length is 15 residues. Germline loops: CDR1 MNHEY, CDR2 SVGAGI. The CDR3 is CASSPRTATNYGYTF. The CDR3 coding sequence is TGTGCCAGCAGCCCCAGGACAGCAACAAACTATGGCTACACCTTC.

The chain combines TRBV10-3 with TRBJ2-3, with TRBD1 as a possible D gene (6 bases). V shed 2 bases and J shed 1 base, with 13 bases lying between them. The CDR3 sequence is 16 residues long. The germline gives CDR1 ENHRY, CDR2 SYGVKD. The DNA of the CDR3 is TGTGCCATCAGTGAGGAGGGCAGGGGAGGCACAGATACGCAGTATTTT. Translated: CAISEEGRGGTDTQYF.

The rearrangement joins TRBV7-6 to TRBJ2-7; D is possibly TRBD1 (6 bases). CDR1 is SGHVS, CDR2 FNYEAQ, per germline. Deletions cut 5 bases from V and 2 bases from J, with 13 bases between. This CDR3 has 14 residues. CDR3 residues: CASSLGTMTYEQYF. The CDR3 DNA sequence: TGTGCCAGCAGCCTGGGGACAATGACCTACGAGCAGTACTTC.

This chain joins TRBV5-4 and TRBJ1-1, with D perhaps TRBD1 (6 bases). The CDR3 is 14 residues long. V was trimmed by 1 base and J by 2 bases, leaving 9 bases between them. Germline lookup yields CDR1 SGHNT and CDR2 YYREEE (reference sequence). For the CDR3, the DNA is TGTGCCAGCAGCTTGTCAGGGGTTAACACTGAAGCTTTCTTT. Protein: CASSLSGVNTEAFF.

The gene calls are TRBV6-5 and TRBJ2-1; 15 bases align to TRBD2. From germline, CDR1 is MNHEY and CDR2 SVGAGI. Trimming at V came to 6 bases and at J to 7 bases, leaving 4 bases not matched to a gene. The CDR3 totals 15 residues. In DNA, the CDR3 is TGTGCCAGCAGCCCCGGGACTAGCGGGAGGAATGAGCAGTTCTTC. Amino acids: CASSPGTSGRNEQFF.

CDR3 sequence reads: CASTLGLEVYEQYF. CDR3 sequence (DNA): TGTGCCAGCACCCTGGGACTAGAGGTTTACGAGCAGTACTTC. The chain is built from TRBV28 and TRBJ2-7, with TRBD2 identical over 8 bases. V shed 7 bases, J shed 4 bases, and the junction held 9 bases outside the gene matches. CDR1 MDHEN and CDR2 SYDVKM come from the germline V gene. The CDR3 totals 14 residues.

V is TRBV9 and J is TRBJ2-5, with 8 bases matching TRBD2. The V segment lost 2 bases and the J segment 3 bases; nucleotides outside the gene matches: 6. Germline values: CDR1 SGDLS, CDR2 YYNGEE. The CDR3 sequence is 15 residues long. The chain's CDR3 is CASSVRAGDEETQYF. The DNA of the CDR3 is TGTGCCAGCAGCGTCCGAGCGGGAGACGAAGAGACCCAGTACTTC. Together with reference TRBV9 and TRBJ2-5, the CDR3 gives the full variable domain: DSGVTQTPKHLITATGQRVTLRCSPRSGDLSVYWYQQSLDQGLQFLIQYYNGEERAKGNILERFSAQQFPDLHSELNLSSLELGDSALYFCASSVRAGDEETQYFGPGTRLLVL.

The J gene is TRBJ2-1, the V gene TRBV2; 11 bases are a match to TRBD2. The CDR3 has 13 amino acids. In germline, CDR1 is SNHLY, CDR2 FYNNEI. The J segment lost 5 bases and the V segment lost 6 bases, leaving 0 bases of the junction unmatched. The CDR3 protein is CASRGLADNEQFF. The CDR3 nucleotides read TGTGCCAGCAGGGGACTAGCGGACAATGAGCAGTTCTTC.

The chain carries TRBV7-8 and TRBJ1-2; 9 bases are a match to TRBD1. V was clipped by 5 bases and J by 7 bases; unmatched bases: 11. The germline CDR1 and CDR2 sequences are SGHVS and FQNEAQ. The CDR3 extends over 15 amino acids. CDR3 region: CASSPMTGGAGGYTF. The CDR3 nucleotides read TGTGCCAGCAGCCCAATGACAGGGGGAGCGGGTGGCTACACCTTC.

The chain recombines TRBV7-9 with TRBJ1-1; 9 nucleotides align to TRBD1. The J segment lost 3 bases and the V segment lost 6 bases, leaving 5 bases of the junction unmatched. CDR1 and CDR2 from the germline V gene are SEHNR and FQNEAQ (reference sequence). The CDR3 has 14 residues. The CDR3 loop reads CASSQRDRDTEAFF. The CDR3, as DNA: TGTGCCAGCAGTCAGAGGGACAGGGACACTGAAGCTTTCTTT. Supplemented by reference TRBV7-9 and TRBJ1-1, the full variable domain reads DTGVSQNPRHKITKRGQNVTFRCDPISEHNRLYWYRQTLGQGPEFLTYFQNEAQLEKSRLLSDRFSAERPKGSFSTLEIQRTEQGDSAMYLCASSQRDRDTEAFFGQGTRLTVV.

V gene TRBV13 combines with J gene TRBJ1-2; no definite D call. The CDR3 has 14 amino acids. CDR1 is PRHDT, CDR2 FYEKMQ, per germline (reference sequence). V lost 1 base and J lost 5, with 11 bases in between. CDR3 residues: CASSLARELYGYTF. CDR3 nucleotides: TGTGCCAGCAGCTTAGCCAGAGAACTATATGGCTACACCTTC.